Presented here are 29 T cell receptor beta chains from one specimen sequenced in a study of T-cell memory formation after mild COVID-19. In TCRdb, the 5' RACE reads were re-called with MiXCR into one record per CDR3 protein. Seen here are some 270,000 distinct CDR3 sequences, just over 15% observed once, and the top ten hold 2.1%. The material sequenced was PBMCs or a T cell subset sorted from them (not recorded which). The source is an adult woman who had mild COVID-19 (a few samples of this study predate the infection). Cell type and time point are not known.

The sample holds a few counts of this clonotype. The chain has TRBV29-1 and TRBJ2-5, with 9 bases identical to TRBD1. V lost 8 bases and J lost 5; bases outside the gene matches: 12. The CDR3 sequence is 14 residues long. Looked up from germline, CDR1 is SQVTM and CDR2 is ANQGSEA. Here the CDR3 reads CSTYGTGKVETQYF. DNA of the CDR3: TGCAGCACCTATGGGACAGGGAAGGTGGAGACCCAGTACTTC.

The sample holds a few counts of this clonotype. This chain connects TRBV5-1 to TRBJ1-4; D might be TRBD1 (5 bases). CDR3 size: 14 residues. Germline V gene lookup returns CDR1 SGHRS and CDR2 YFSETQ. V shed 4 bases and J shed 5 bases, with 12 bases lying between them. The CDR3 reads CASSARDQNEKLFF. CDR3 in DNA: TGCGCCAGCAGCGCCCGGGACCAAAATGAAAAACTGTTTTTT.

In this sample, this clonotype turned up a few times. This rearrangement joins TRBV4-2 to TRBJ2-5; D remains ambiguous. The CDR3 totals 12 residues. Germline assignment: CDR1 LGHNA and CDR2 YNFKEQ. Deletions cut 0 bases from V and 4 bases from J, with 3 bases between. This chain's CDR3 is CASSQDLETQYF. CDR3 DNA sequence: TGTGCCAGCAGCCAAGATCTAGAGACCCAGTACTTC.

The sample holds a few counts of this clonotype. For the CDR3, the DNA is TGTGCCAGCAGCCCCCCTTTTGCGAACACTGAAGCTTTCTTT. It encodes CASSPPFANTEAFF. The chain uses TRBV3-1 and TRBJ1-1; D not resolved. The germline V gene has CDR1 LGHDT and CDR2 YNNKEL (reference sequence). The CDR3 consists of 14 residues. Trimming shortened V by 4 bases and J by 1 base, and 10 bases separated the two germline ends. Full variable domain (missing parts from reference TRBV3-1 and TRBJ1-1): DTAVSQTPKYLVTQMGNDKSIKCEQNLGHDTMYWYKQDSKKFLKIMFSYNNKELIINETVPNRFSPKSPDKAHLNLHINSLELGDSAVYFCASSPPFANTEAFFGQGTRLTVV.

The chain uses TRBV12-3 or TRBV12-4 and TRBJ1-2, with D perhaps matching TRBD1 (5 bases). The V end was cut by 2 bases, the J end by 8 bases, with 15 bases between. The CDR3 loop spans 14 amino acids. DNA of the CDR3: TGTGCCAGCAGTTTACTGGGGCCGCGTTGGGGCTACACCTTC. Translating it yields CASSLLGPRWGYTF.

The table lists this clonotype with a few counts. The gene calls are TRBV24-1 and TRBJ2-1, with TRBD1 matching 10 bases. The junction had 6 bases not matched to a gene; V was cut back by 4 bases and J by 7 bases. CDR3 length: 15 amino acids. Germline CDR1 KGHDR, CDR2 SFDVKD. The CDR3 loop is CATSEETGGKNEQFF. Here the CDR3 DNA reads TGTGCCACCAGTGAGGAGACAGGGGGCAAGAATGAGCAGTTCTTC.

This clonotype was counted ten times or more. This chain's CDR3 is CSALTERPWTDTQYF. In DNA form, the CDR3 reads TGCAGTGCCCTTACGGAGCGGCCTTGGACAGATACGCAGTATTTT. The rearrangement links TRBV20-1 to TRBJ2-3, with D possibly TRBD2 on 5 matching bases. Trimming stripped 6 bases from V and 3 bases from J, with 19 bases between. Germline V lookup: CDR1 DFQATT, CDR2 SNEGSKA (reference sequence). The length of the CDR3 is 15 residues.

This clonotype has a handful of counts. The chain carries TRBV12-3 or TRBV12-4 and TRBJ2-7; TRBD2 matches at 7 bases. V dropped 5 bases and J dropped 3; count of bases not matched to a gene: 7. CDR3 length equals 14 residues. The CDR3 region is CASSKWTSYYEQYF. CDR3 nucleotides: TGTGCCAGCAGTAAATGGACTAGTTACTACGAGCAGTACTTC.

The J gene is TRBJ1-3, the V gene TRBV20-1; TRBD1 might be the D (5 bases). The V gene's germline CDR1 is DFQATT and CDR2 SNEGSKA (reference sequence). The CDR3 spans 16 residues. The germline V and J ends were trimmed by 5 bases and 3 bases, with 20 bases remaining between them. The CDR3, as DNA: TGCAGTGCTCAGGATGTACTTAGGGGAAGTGGAAACACCATATATTTT. Translating it yields CSAQDVLRGSGNTIYF.

This clonotype occurred a few times. The chain couples TRBV6-5 to TRBJ2-7; no clear D. CDR3 length: 13 amino acids. V was trimmed by 7 bases and J by 3 bases, leaving 13 bases between them. Per the germline V gene, CDR1 is MNHEY and CDR2 is SVGAGI. The CDR3 protein is CASKGRRVYEQYF. The CDR3 DNA reads TGTGCCAGCAAAGGACGGAGAGTCTACGAGCAGTACTTC.

The chain is built from TRBV9 and TRBJ2-7, with 7 bases lining up with TRBD1. The CDR3 has 15 residues. V shed 0 bases, J shed 4 bases, and the junction held 7 bases outside the gene matches. CDR1 and CDR2 from the germline V gene are SGDLS and YYNGEE. This CDR3 is CASSVGSGQEYEQYF. CDR3 nucleotides: TGTGCCAGCAGCGTAGGATCTGGACAGGAATACGAGCAGTACTTC.

This clonotype was detected only a few times. The chain's CDR3 is CASRNSGANVLTF. The CDR3 DNA follows: TGTGCCAGCAGGAACTCTGGGGCCAACGTCCTGACTTTC. The V and J genes are TRBV3-1 and TRBJ2-6; unclear D gene. Trimming shortened V by 6 bases and J by 0 bases, and 3 bases separated the two germline ends. Germline lookup yields CDR1 LGHDT and CDR2 YNNKEL (reference sequence). CDR3 length equals 13 residues.

This clonotype was detected only a few times. The chain is built from TRBV3-1 and TRBJ2-5; D unclear. Germline V lookup: CDR1 LGHDT, CDR2 YNNKEL (reference sequence). The V end was cut by 3 bases, the J end by 1 base, with 12 bases between. The CDR3 runs to 15 residues. CDR3 protein: CASSHGSVSQETQYF. The DNA of the CDR3 is TGTGCCAGCAGCCATGGTAGTGTCTCCCAAGAGACCCAGTACTTC.

The J gene is TRBJ2-7, the V gene TRBV7-2, with 7 bases that match TRBD2. The germline CDR1 and CDR2 sequences are SGHTA and FQGNSA. CDR3 length equals 19 residues. Germline trimming cut 3 bases from V and 6 bases from J; bases unmatched to any gene: 23. Here the CDR3 reads CASSLAVGGLGPTAIEQYF. The CDR3 bases are TGTGCCAGCAGCTTGGCGGTGGGAGGGCTCGGCCCAACCGCTATCGAGCAGTACTTC.

The V call is TRBV5-1, the J call TRBJ2-1; 8 nucleotides match TRBD2. The CDR3 is 17 amino acids. The germline V gene encodes CDR1 SGHRS and CDR2 YFSETQ. The V gene end was trimmed by 0 bases and the J gene end by 7 bases; junction bases not matched to a gene: 12. DNA for the CDR3: TGCGCCAGCAGCTTGGCCTGGAGTAGCGGGGCGGGGAATGAGCAGTTCTTC. Amino acids: CASSLAWSSGAGNEQFF.

This clonotype was recorded many times. One end of the junction does not line up with germline, which may come from a read error. The chain uses TRBV5-1 and TRBJ2-1, with D uncertain. Germline assignment: CDR1 SGHRS and CDR2 YFSETQ. The CDR3 has 15 amino acids. The CDR3 region has the DNA TGTGCCAGCAGCTTAGCCGCTAGTTCCTACAATGAGCAGTTCTTC. Translated: CASSLAASSYNEQFF.

The chain employs TRBV7-8 and TRBJ1-1; D is undetermined. The CDR3 loop spans 11 amino acids. Deletions cut 10 bases from V and 3 bases from J, with 9 bases between. Germline CDR1 is SGHVS and CDR2 is FQNEAQ. The DNA of the CDR3 is TGTGCCATCTCGTCACACACTGAAGCTTTCTTT. Its protein is CAISSHTEAFF. The full variable domain, in which reference TRBV7-8 and TRBJ1-1 provide the parts outside the CDR3, is GAGVSQSPRYKVAKRGQDVALRCDPISGHVSLFWYQQALGQGPEFLTYFQNEAQLDKSGLPSDRFFAERPEGSVSTLKIQRTQQEDSAVYLCAISSHTEAFFGQGTRLTVV.

This clonotype was counted a few times. The gene calls are TRBV24-1 and TRBJ2-5, with TRBD1 matching over 7 bases. V was pared by 4 bases and J by 1 base, with 5 bases of the junction left unmatched. Germline loops: CDR1 KGHDR, CDR2 SFDVKD. The CDR3 runs 15 residues. The CDR3 is CATSDGRGSQETQYF. The DNA of the CDR3 is TGTGCCACCAGTGACGGCAGGGGGTCCCAAGAGACCCAGTACTTC.

This clonotype was detected only a few times. The V call is TRBV19, the J call TRBJ1-1, with a weak D call TRBD1 (5 bases). Germline-derived CDR1 and CDR2 are LNHDA and SQIVND (reference sequence). V dropped 5 bases and J dropped 1 base, with 14 bases sitting between them. This CDR3 region has 15 residues. CDR3 sequence: CASSFLPDRNTEAFF. DNA of the CDR3: TGTGCCAGTAGTTTTTTGCCAGACAGGAACACTGAAGCTTTCTTT.

This clonotype was detected only a few times. The chain is built from TRBV20-1 and TRBJ2-7, with TRBD2 identical over 13 bases. Germline V gene lookup returns CDR1 DFQATT and CDR2 SNEGSKA (reference sequence). V dropped 3 bases and J dropped 6; count of bases not matched to a gene: 5. CDR3 length equals 14 residues. In DNA form, the CDR3 reads TGCAGTGCTAGTCGGGGGACTAGCGGGACCGAGCAGTACTTC. This codes for CSASRGTSGTEQYF.

The chain is built from TRBV5-5 and TRBJ2-2, with D unclear. The germline V and J ends were trimmed by 2 bases and 0 bases, with 11 bases remaining between them. Germline V CDR1 and CDR2: SGHKS, YYEKEE (reference sequence). The CDR3 is 16 residues long. The CDR3 sequence is CASSLTRLANTGELFF. The CDR3 DNA follows: TGTGCCAGCAGCTTAACCAGGTTGGCGAACACCGGGGAGCTGTTTTTT.

This rearrangement joins TRBV20-1 to TRBJ1-1; TRBD1 might be the D (5 bases). The V end lost 6 bases, the J end lost 4 bases, and 15 bases lay between the germline ends. CDR1 DFQATT and CDR2 SNEGSKA come from the germline V gene (reference sequence). The CDR3 spans 13 residues. The CDR3 DNA sequence: TGCAGTGCCTCGACAGTGGATGGCACTGAAGCTTTCTTT. Protein: CSASTVDGTEAFF.

This clonotype was seen more than once but under ten times. The chain uses TRBV1 and TRBJ2-7; the D call TRBD2 from the table was never checked on the DNA. TRBV1 is tagged as a pseudogene. The CDR3 consists of 14 residues. The CDR3 coding sequence is TGCACCAGTCACCCCGGGACTCACTCCTACGAGCAGTACTTC. Amino acid sequence: CTSHPGTHSYEQYF.

This clonotype was counted ten times or more. This chain connects TRBV5-1 to TRBJ2-5; D not resolved. The CDR3 has 13 amino acids. V dropped 0 bases and J dropped 3 bases, with 6 bases sitting between them. Germline-derived CDR1 and CDR2 are SGHRS and YFSETQ. The DNA of the CDR3 is TGCGCCAGCAGCTTGGGCCCAAAAGAGACCCAGTACTTC. It encodes CASSLGPKETQYF.

This clonotype came up a few times. The J gene is TRBJ2-1, the V gene TRBV6-1, with a tentative D call TRBD2 (5 bases). The germline V and J ends were trimmed by 7 bases and 2 bases, with 9 bases remaining between them. This CDR3 comprises 13 residues. From germline, CDR1 is MNHNS and CDR2 SASEGT. The DNA of the CDR3 is TGTGCCAGCAAAGCGGTGGCCTACAATGAGCAGTTCTTC. Protein: CASKAVAYNEQFF.

This clonotype was picked up a small number of times. V is TRBV11-2 and J is TRBJ2-3; 9 positions match TRBD2. This CDR3 contains 16 residues. Germline CDR1 is SGHAT and CDR2 is FQNNGV. V dropped 2 bases and J dropped 0; count of bases not matched to a gene: 3. DNA for the CDR3: TGTGCCAGCAGCTTACTTAGCGGGAGAAGCACAGATACGCAGTATTTT. This gives the protein CASSLLSGRSTDTQYF.

This clonotype was observed a few times. The gene calls are TRBV20-1 and TRBJ2-7; D remains ambiguous. CDR1 and CDR2 (germline): DFQATT, SNEGSKA (reference sequence). The CDR3 totals 14 residues. Trimming removed 3 bases from V and 3 bases from J, with 15 bases in between. The CDR3 region is CSARTGRGFYEQYF. The CDR3 region has the DNA TGCAGTGCTAGGACTGGTCGAGGCTTCTACGAGCAGTACTTC.

V usage is TRBV6-5 and J usage is TRBJ2-4; 8 bases map to TRBD1. CDR3 length equals 14 residues. J was trimmed by 9 bases and V by 5 bases; bases with no gene match: 9. Per germline, CDR1 MNHEY and CDR2 SVGAGI. CDR3 loop: CASSPMRQGTIQYF. CDR3 DNA sequence: TGTGCCAGCAGTCCGATGCGACAGGGGACCATTCAGTACTTC.

This clonotype has a handful of counts. The rearrangement links TRBV6-1 to TRBJ2-7; TRBD1 agrees at 7 bases. The germline V gene has CDR1 MNHNS and CDR2 SASEGT. V was pared by 6 bases and J by 6 bases, with 14 bases of the junction left unmatched. This CDR3 spans 15 amino acids. Here the CDR3 reads CASRDGQGVRAEQYF. The DNA of the CDR3 is TGTGCCAGCAGGGACGGCCAGGGGGTAAGGGCCGAGCAGTACTTC.